The entry below gives a single T cell receptor beta chain sequence along with its context. Participants, about 18 to 100 years old, spanned approximately 25 US areas. The authors' processing: Reference gene primer amplification in the assay estimated nucleated cell counts. Using immunoSEQ multiplex PCR, the repertoire was profiled, and TCRdb retains in-frame clones only, with some absent. V, J and clone size are those of that table, while D and trimming were read from the DNA. This table has some 200,000 clones, about 90% appearing once. Germline V gives CDR1 SEHNR, CDR2 FQNEAQ (reference sequence). V shed 4 bases and J 8 bases; nucleotides not matched to a gene: 17. This CDR3 is 17 amino acids long. The sample is drawn from a study of blood T cell repertoires in COVID-19. Study details: PBMCs, B-cell-depleted T cells, or T cells were the source of the cDNA or gDNA that made up the material.

Sequenced: PBMCs or T cells enriched from blood (not recorded which). The chain uses TRBV7-9 and TRBJ2-1, with 7 bases that match TRBD2. The sequence came from a woman younger than 30 who had recovered from COVID-19. Written as DNA, the CDR3 is TGTGCCAGCAGCTCAAGTCCAGGGACCCCGGGAGGCGATGAGCAGTTCTTC. Its translation is CASSSSPGTPGGDEQFF.